The 22 T cell receptor beta chains below were found in one sample sequenced in a study of T cells after yellow fever vaccination. TCRdb re-called the 5' RACE reads through MiXCR, storing one row per CDR3 protein. The table has more than 90,000 distinct CDR3 sequences, roughly 6.8% seen once. This sample comprised CD4+ T cells sorted from PBMCs, obtained roughly 47 days after the first yellow fever vaccination. The source is a man between 18 and 29 years old who received the YFV17D yellow fever vaccine.

This clonotype was found a few times. The V gene is TRBV5-4, the J gene TRBJ1-4, with D possibly being TRBD1 (5 bases). Trimming took 2 bases from V and 3 from J, leaving 8 bases between them. Germline-derived CDR1 and CDR2 are SGHNT and YYREEE (reference sequence). The length of the CDR3 is 14 residues. This CDR3 reads CASSLKGSNEKLFF. DNA for the CDR3: TGTGCCAGCAGCTTAAAGGGGTCTAATGAAAAACTGTTTTTT.

The sample holds many counts of this clonotype. The chain combines TRBV5-6 with TRBJ2-7, with D hard to call. The CDR3 sequence is 14 residues long. Germline V gene sequence: CDR1 SGHDT, CDR2 YYEEEE. V shed 0 bases and J shed 4 bases, with 11 bases lying between them. The CDR3 protein is CASSLVGAEYEQYF. CDR3 sequence (DNA): TGTGCCAGCAGCTTGGTGGGTGCGGAATACGAGCAGTACTTC. Drawing the rest from reference TRBV5-6 and TRBJ2-7, the complete variable domain is DAGVTQSPTHLIKTRGQQVTLRCSPKSGHDTVSWYQQALGQGPQFIFQYYEEEERQRGNFPDRFSGHQFPNYSSELNVNALLLGDSALYLCASSLVGAEYEQYFGPGTRLTVT.

At least ten counts were recorded for this clonotype. This chain joins TRBV20-1 and TRBJ2-7, with D unclear. The V and J ends lost 4 bases and 2 bases respectively, with 12 bases between them. Looked up from germline, CDR1 is DFQATT and CDR2 is SNEGSKA (reference sequence). The length of the CDR3 is 13 residues. CDR3 nucleotides: TGCAGTGCTAAACGTGGTACCGCCTACGAGCAGTACGTC. As protein: CSAKRGTAYEQYV.

This clonotype was recorded many times. V usage is TRBV5-1 and J usage is TRBJ2-7; D is undetermined. This CDR3 comprises 15 residues. Germline V gives CDR1 SGHRS, CDR2 YFSETQ. The germline V and J ends were trimmed by 0 bases and 3 bases, with 13 bases remaining between them. CDR3 coding DNA: TGCGCCAGCAGCTTGGATTTGGGCAGAGTCTACGAGCAGTACTTC. Its protein product is CASSLDLGRVYEQYF.

This clonotype was seen ten or more times. This chain connects TRBV7-8 to TRBJ1-1, with D maybe TRBD1 (5 bases). There are 13 residues in the CDR3. Trimming removed 7 bases at V and 1 base at J, with 10 bases between. Germline CDR1 and CDR2: SGHVS and FQNEAQ. CDR3 in DNA: TGTGCCAGCACCTTTGGACAGAACACTGAAGCTTTCTTT. Translated, it gives CASTFGQNTEAFF.

This clonotype was seen repeatedly, ten times or more. The J gene is TRBJ2-1, the V gene TRBV5-1; TRBD1 or TRBD2 may be the D gene (5 bases each). The V end was cut by 0 bases, the J end by 7 bases, with 11 bases between. The germline V gene encodes CDR1 SGHRS and CDR2 YFSETQ. The CDR3 runs 14 residues. The DNA for the CDR3 is TGCGCCAGCAGCTTGGTAGGGACGGAAAATGAGCAGTTCTTC. Translating it yields CASSLVGTENEQFF.

This clonotype has at least ten counts. V gene TRBV5-8 combines with J gene TRBJ2-2; no definite D call. The CDR3 length is 15 residues. Trimming took 1 base from V and 0 from J, leaving 7 bases between them. Germline CDR1 and CDR2: SGHTS and YDEGEE. The DNA of the CDR3 is TGTGCCAGCAGCTTGTGGGTAACGAACACCGGGGAGCTGTTTTTT. It translates to CASSLWVTNTGELFF. Based on the CDR3 plus reference TRBV5-8 and TRBJ2-2, the full variable domain is EAGVTQSPTHLIKTRGQQATLRCSPISGHTSVYWYQQALGLGLQFLLWYDEGEERNRGNFPPRFSGRQFPNYSSELNVNALELEDSALYLCASSLWVTNTGELFFGEGSRLTVL.

V and J are TRBV6-6 and TRBJ2-7; D remains unclear. The germline gives CDR1 MNHNY, CDR2 SVGAGI (reference sequence). The CDR3 consists of 13 residues. The V and J ends lost 1 base and 2 bases respectively, with 6 bases between them. The CDR3 here is CASSYYRTYEQYF. DNA of the CDR3: TGTGCCAGCAGTTACTACAGAACCTACGAGCAGTACTTC.

In regard to this clonotype: A much larger clone differs from this one at a single base, so this may be a read error. The gene calls are TRBV29-1 and TRBJ2-7; 7 positions match TRBD1. CDR1 and CDR2 from the germline V gene are SQVTM and ANQGSEA. CDR3 size: 15 residues. V shed 2 bases and J 5 bases; nucleotides not matched to a gene: 12. The CDR3 loop is CSVESRGGTRDEQYF. For the CDR3, the DNA is TGCAGCGTTGAATCCCGAGGGGGCACGAGGGACGAGCAGTACTTC.

This clonotype was observed many times. This chain's CDR3 is CSAGRDSYEQYF. CDR3 DNA sequence: TGCAGTGCTGGGCGGGACTCCTACGAGCAGTACTTC. The chain recombines TRBV20-1 with TRBJ2-7, with D possibly TRBD2 on 6 matching bases. The V gene lost 5 bases and the J gene lost 0 bases, with 8 bases spanning the gap. The length of the CDR3 is 12 residues. Germline CDR1 and CDR2: DFQATT and SNEGSKA (reference sequence).

The table lists this clonotype with many counts. The chain combines TRBV4-1 with TRBJ2-2; no firm D call. CDR3 size: 13 residues. CDR1 and CDR2 (germline): MGHRA, YSYEKL. V lost 7 bases to trimming and J lost 4 bases, with 10 bases between them. The DNA for the CDR3 is TGCGCCAGCACGGGTCAACTCACCGGGGAGCTGTTTTTT. Translating gives CASTGQLTGELFF.

This clonotype was seen ten or more times. J is TRBJ2-3 and V is TRBV7-2; a weak D match, TRBD2 (5 bases). The V end was cut by 5 bases, the J end by 0 bases, with 12 bases between. The CDR3 is 15 amino acids. CDR1 and CDR2 from the germline V gene are SGHTA and FQGNSA. CDR3 residues: CASSATRVSTDTQYF. CDR3 coding DNA: TGTGCCAGCAGCGCAACTAGAGTCAGCACAGATACGCAGTATTTT.

On this clonotype itself: This may be a read error: a much more frequent sequence differs by one nucleotide. The chain is built from TRBV6-1 and TRBJ2-5, with D perhaps being TRBD1 or TRBD2 (5 bases each). The germline V gene encodes CDR1 MNHNS and CDR2 SASEGT. V lost 6 bases and J lost 5, with 13 bases in between. This CDR3 region has 13 residues. The CDR3 protein is CASRSGTCETQYF. The CDR3 nucleotides are TGTGCCAGCAGGTCCGGGACGTGTGAGACCCAGTACTTC.

In its sample, this clonotype was seen a few times. The V call is TRBV5-1, the J call TRBJ2-1, with TRBD2 as a possible D gene (6 bases). CDR1 is SGHRS, CDR2 YFSETQ, per germline. The V end lost 4 bases, the J end lost 6 bases, and 8 bases lay between the germline ends. The CDR3 is 12 residues long. The CDR3 coding sequence is TGCGCCAGCAGCCCGACTAGCAATGAGCAGTTCTTC. As protein: CASSPTSNEQFF.

This clonotype was recorded many times. The chain links TRBV9 to TRBJ1-6; D is perhaps TRBD1 (6 bases). V was shortened by 3 bases and J by 7 bases, with 11 bases between the two germline ends. Germline V gene data show CDR1 as SGDLS and CDR2 as YYNGEE. The CDR3 totals 14 residues. In nucleotides, the CDR3 is TGTGCCAGCAGCGGACAGGCGGGGAATTCACCCCTCCACTTT. Translation gives CASSGQAGNSPLHF.

The rearrangement links TRBV5-1 to TRBJ2-3; D ambiguous. The CDR3 is 15 amino acids. Germline V gene lookup returns CDR1 SGHRS and CDR2 YFSETQ. The germline V and J ends were trimmed by 0 bases and 1 base, with 9 bases remaining between them. CDR3 DNA sequence: TGCGCCAGCAGCTTGGAACAGCCAGGCACAGATACGCAGTATTTT. The encoded protein is CASSLEQPGTDTQYF.

As DNA, the CDR3 is TGCGCCAGCAGCCCGACGGGAAATACCATCCTTCCCCCAGATACGCAGTATTTT. Residues: CASSPTGNTILPPDTQYF. This chain uses TRBV5-1 with TRBJ2-3; D is possibly TRBD2 (5 bases). In germline, CDR1 is SGHRS, CDR2 YFSETQ. V lost 4 bases and J lost 4, with 25 bases in between. The CDR3 covers 18 residues.

The table lists this clonotype with many counts. This chain connects TRBV4-3 to TRBJ1-1, with D possibly TRBD1 on 5 matching bases. Trimming took off 7 bases at V and 3 bases at J, with 15 bases between the two ends. There are 14 residues in the CDR3. Germline V gene sequence: CDR1 LGHNA, CDR2 YSLEER. CDR3 DNA: TGCGCCAGCAATGCAGGGCGTGAGGACACTGAAGCTTTCTTT. It translates to CASNAGREDTEAFF.

This clonotype was counted many times. The chain carries TRBV4-2 and TRBJ2-1; no clear D gene. The CDR3 has 13 residues. V lost 0 bases and J lost 9, with 9 bases in between. CDR1 LGHNA and CDR2 YNFKEQ come from the germline V gene. The CDR3 spells CASSQDLGPEQFF. The CDR3 bases are TGTGCCAGCAGCCAAGATCTCGGACCTGAGCAGTTCTTC.

In this sample, this clonotype turned up a few times. The chain uses TRBV7-9 and TRBJ2-6; the D is unclear. Germline V gene lookup returns CDR1 SEHNR and CDR2 FQNEAQ (reference sequence). The CDR3 sequence is 14 residues long. Trimming took 8 bases from V and 3 from J, leaving 11 bases between them. CDR3 loop: CASGILGGANVLTF. The CDR3 nucleotides are TGTGCCAGCGGCATCCTGGGTGGGGCCAACGTCCTGACTTTC.

This clonotype was found many times. This chain connects TRBV5-1 to TRBJ1-1; D remains ambiguous. The CDR3 has 15 amino acids. CDR1 SGHRS and CDR2 YFSETQ come from the germline V gene. V was pared by 7 bases and J by 0 bases, with 16 bases between. The CDR3 bases are TGCGCCAGCCGGCGGGAGGGAACGATGAACACTGAAGCTTTCTTT. Translation gives CASRREGTMNTEAFF. Combining the CDR3 with reference TRBV5-1 and TRBJ1-1 gives the whole variable domain KAGVTQTPRYLIKTRGQQVTLSCSPISGHRSVSWYQQTPGQGLQFLFEYFSETQRNKGNFPGRFSGRQFSNSRSEMNVSTLELGDSALYLCASRREGTMNTEAFFGQGTRLTVV.

This clonotype was recorded many times. The rearrangement links TRBV5-1 to TRBJ2-7; 9 nucleotides line up with TRBD1. CDR3 length equals 14 residues. The V gene's germline CDR1 is SGHRS and CDR2 YFSETQ. J lost 3 bases, V lost 1 base, and 2 bases had no gene match. CDR3 residues: CASSLQGQGYEQYF. The CDR3 DNA reads as TGCGCCAGCAGCTTGCAGGGACAGGGCTACGAGCAGTACTTC.